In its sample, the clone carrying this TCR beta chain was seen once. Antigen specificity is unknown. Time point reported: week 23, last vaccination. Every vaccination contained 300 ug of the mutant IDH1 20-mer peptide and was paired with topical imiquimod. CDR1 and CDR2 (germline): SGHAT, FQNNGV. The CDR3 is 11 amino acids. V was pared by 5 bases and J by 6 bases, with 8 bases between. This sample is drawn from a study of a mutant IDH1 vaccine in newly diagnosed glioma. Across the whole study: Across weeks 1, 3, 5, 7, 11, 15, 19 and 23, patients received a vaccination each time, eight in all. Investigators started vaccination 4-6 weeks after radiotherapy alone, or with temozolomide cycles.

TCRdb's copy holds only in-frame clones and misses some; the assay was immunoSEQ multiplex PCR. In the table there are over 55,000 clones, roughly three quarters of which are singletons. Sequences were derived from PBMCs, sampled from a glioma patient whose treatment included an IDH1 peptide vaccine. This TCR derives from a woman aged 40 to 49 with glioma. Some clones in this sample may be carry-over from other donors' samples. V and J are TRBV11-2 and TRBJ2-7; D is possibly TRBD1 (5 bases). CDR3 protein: CASSAQGEQYF. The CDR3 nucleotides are TGTGCCAGCAGCGCCCAGGGCGAGCAGTACTTC. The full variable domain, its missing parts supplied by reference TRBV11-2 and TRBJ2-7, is EAGVAQSPRYKIIEKRQSVAFWCNPISGHATLYWYQQILGQGPKLLIQFQNNGVVDDSQLPKDRFSAERLKGVDSTLKIQPAKLEDSAVYLCASSAQGEQYFGPGTRLTVT.